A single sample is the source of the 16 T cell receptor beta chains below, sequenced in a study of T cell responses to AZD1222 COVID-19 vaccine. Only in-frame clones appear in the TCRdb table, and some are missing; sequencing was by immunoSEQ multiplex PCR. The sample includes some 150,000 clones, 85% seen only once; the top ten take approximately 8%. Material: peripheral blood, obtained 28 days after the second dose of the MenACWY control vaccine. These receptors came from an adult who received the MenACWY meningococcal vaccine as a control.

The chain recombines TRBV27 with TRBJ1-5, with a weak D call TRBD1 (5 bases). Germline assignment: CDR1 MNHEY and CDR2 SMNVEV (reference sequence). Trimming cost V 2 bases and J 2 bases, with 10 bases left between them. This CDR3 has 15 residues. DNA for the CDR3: TGTGCCAGCAGTTTAGGGGGTCGCGGCAATCAGCCCCAGCATTTT. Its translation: CASSLGGRGNQPQHF.

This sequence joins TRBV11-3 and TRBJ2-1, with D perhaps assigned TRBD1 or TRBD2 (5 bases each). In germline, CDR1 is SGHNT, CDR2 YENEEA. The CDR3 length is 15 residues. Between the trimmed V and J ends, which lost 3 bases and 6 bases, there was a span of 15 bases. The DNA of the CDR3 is TGTGCCAGCAGCTTTGGGACGGCCCTTTCCAATGAGCAGTTCTTC. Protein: CASSFGTALSNEQFF.

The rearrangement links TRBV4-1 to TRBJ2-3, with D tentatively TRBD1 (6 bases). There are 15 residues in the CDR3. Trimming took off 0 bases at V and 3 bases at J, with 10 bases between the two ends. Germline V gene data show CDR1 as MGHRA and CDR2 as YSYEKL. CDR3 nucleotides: TGCGCCAGCAGCCAAGACTCGGGGACAACAGATACGCAGTATTTT. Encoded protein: CASSQDSGTTDTQYF.

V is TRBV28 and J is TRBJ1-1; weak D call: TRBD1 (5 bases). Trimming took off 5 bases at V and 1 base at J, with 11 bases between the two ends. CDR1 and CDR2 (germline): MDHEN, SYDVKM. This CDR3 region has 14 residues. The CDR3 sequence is CASSHVDRNTEAFF. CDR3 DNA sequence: TGTGCCAGCAGTCACGTTGACAGGAACACTGAAGCTTTCTTT.

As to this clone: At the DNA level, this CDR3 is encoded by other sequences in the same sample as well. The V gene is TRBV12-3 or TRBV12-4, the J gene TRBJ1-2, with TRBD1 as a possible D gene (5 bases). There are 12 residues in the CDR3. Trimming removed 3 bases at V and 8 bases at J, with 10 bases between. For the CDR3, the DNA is TGTGCCAGCAGTTTGGGGGGTGGCGGCTACACCTTC. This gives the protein CASSLGGGGYTF.

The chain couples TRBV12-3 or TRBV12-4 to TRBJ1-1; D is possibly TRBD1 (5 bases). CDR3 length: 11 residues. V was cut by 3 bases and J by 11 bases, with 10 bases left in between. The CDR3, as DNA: TGTGCCAGCAGTTTGGGGACTCGGGCTTTCTTT. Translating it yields CASSLGTRAFF.

CDR3 in amino acids: CATLWGGAAKNIQYF. The CDR3 nucleotides read TGTGCCACCCTTTGGGGGGGGGCGGCCAAAAACATTCAGTACTTC. This rearrangement joins TRBV6-5 to TRBJ2-4; TRBD2 might be the D (7 bases). Trimming stripped 10 bases from V and 1 base from J, with 17 bases between. Germline V CDR1 and CDR2: MNHEY, SVGAGI. The CDR3 has 15 residues.

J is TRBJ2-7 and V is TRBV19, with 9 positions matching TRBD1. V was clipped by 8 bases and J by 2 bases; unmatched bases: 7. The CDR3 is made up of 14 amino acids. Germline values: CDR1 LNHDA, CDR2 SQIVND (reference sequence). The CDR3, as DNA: TGTGCCAGTGGGAAGGACAGGGGAACCTACGAGCAGTACTTC. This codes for CASGKDRGTYEQYF.

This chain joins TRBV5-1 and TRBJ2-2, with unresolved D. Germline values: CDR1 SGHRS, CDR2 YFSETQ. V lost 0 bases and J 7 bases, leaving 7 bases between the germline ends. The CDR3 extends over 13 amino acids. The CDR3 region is CASSLEGSGELFF. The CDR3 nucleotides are TGCGCCAGCAGCTTGGAGGGAAGCGGGGAGCTGTTTTTT. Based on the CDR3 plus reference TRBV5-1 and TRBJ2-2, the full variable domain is KAGVTQTPRYLIKTRGQQVTLSCSPISGHRSVSWYQQTPGQGLQFLFEYFSETQRNKGNFPGRFSGRQFSNSRSEMNVSTLELGDSALYLCASSLEGSGELFFGEGSRLTVL.

The CDR3 coding sequence is TGTGCCAGCAGTAGAGCCCGAGCGGGGGGGCTCTCCAATGAGCAGTTCTTC. Encoded protein: CASSRARAGGLSNEQFF. This sequence joins TRBV6-2 or TRBV6-3 and TRBJ2-1, with 10 bases that match TRBD2. With 5 bases clipped from V and 6 bases from J, the junction kept 13 bases outside the gene matches. There are 17 residues in the CDR3. Germline V gene sequence: CDR1 MNHEY, CDR2 SVGEGT.

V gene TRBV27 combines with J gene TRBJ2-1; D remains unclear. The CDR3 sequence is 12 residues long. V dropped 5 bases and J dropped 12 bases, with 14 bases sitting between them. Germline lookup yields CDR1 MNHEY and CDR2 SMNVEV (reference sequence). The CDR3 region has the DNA TGTGCCAGCAGTCCCCCCGGCAGTAGGCAGTTCTTC. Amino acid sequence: CASSPPGSRQFF.

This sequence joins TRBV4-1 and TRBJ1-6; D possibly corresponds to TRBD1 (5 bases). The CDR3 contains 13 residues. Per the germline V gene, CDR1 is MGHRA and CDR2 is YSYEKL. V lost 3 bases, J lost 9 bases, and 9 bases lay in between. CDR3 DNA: TGCGCCAGCAGCCAGGGGCGCCGTTCACCCCTCCACTTT. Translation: CASSQGRRSPLHF.

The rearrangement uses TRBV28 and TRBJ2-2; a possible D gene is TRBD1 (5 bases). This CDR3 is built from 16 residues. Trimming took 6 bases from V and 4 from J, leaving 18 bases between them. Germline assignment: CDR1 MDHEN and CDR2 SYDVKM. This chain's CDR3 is CASSPPTGSGTGELFF. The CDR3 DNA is TGTGCCAGCAGCCCCCCTACAGGCAGTGGCACCGGGGAGCTGTTTTTT.

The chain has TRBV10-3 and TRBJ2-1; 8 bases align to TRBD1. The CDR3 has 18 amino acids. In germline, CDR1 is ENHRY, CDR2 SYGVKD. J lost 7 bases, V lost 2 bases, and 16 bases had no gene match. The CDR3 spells CAISETNPSLTGGNEQFF. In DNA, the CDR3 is TGTGCCATCAGTGAGACGAACCCATCCCTTACAGGGGGTAATGAGCAGTTCTTC.

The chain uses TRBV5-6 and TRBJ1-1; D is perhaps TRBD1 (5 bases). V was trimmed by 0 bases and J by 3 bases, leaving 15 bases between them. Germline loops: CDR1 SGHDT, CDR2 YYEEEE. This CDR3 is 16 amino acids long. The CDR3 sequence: CASSLGAGRRDTEAFF. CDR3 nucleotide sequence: TGTGCCAGCAGCTTGGGGGCAGGGAGGCGGGACACTGAAGCTTTCTTT.

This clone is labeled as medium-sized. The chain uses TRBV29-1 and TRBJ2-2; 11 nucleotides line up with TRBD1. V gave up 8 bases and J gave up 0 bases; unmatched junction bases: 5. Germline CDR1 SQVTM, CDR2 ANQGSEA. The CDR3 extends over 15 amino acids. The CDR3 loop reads CSYMDRGPNTGELFF. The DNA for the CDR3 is TGCAGCTACATGGACAGGGGGCCGAACACCGGGGAGCTGTTTTTT.